This T cell receptor (beta chain) was observed in a study of cytomegalovirus exposure and HLA in healthy donors. Germline values: CDR1 SGHRS, CDR2 YFSETQ. The CDR3 is made up of 17 amino acids. PCR employed 60 Vbeta and 13 Jbeta primers. The protocol was immunoSEQ multiplex PCR, while the TCRdb copy is restricted to in-frame clones and leaves out a portion. The data show more than 130,000 clones, around 78% seen once. With regard to this clone: The junction does not match germline at one end; this may be a read error.

The TCR was taken from a male donor in good health and CMV-seronegative. V and J are TRBV5-1 and TRBJ1-2; TRBD1 aligns across 10 bases. Sequences were obtained from PBMCs. CDR3: CASSSISGTGEAYGYPF. In DNA, the CDR3 is TGCGCCAGCAGCTCAATATCCGGGACAGGGGAGGCCTATGGCTACCCCTTC. Looking up the rest from reference TRBV5-1 and TRBJ1-2 gives the full variable domain: KAGVTQTPRYLIKTRGQQVTLSCSPISGHRSVSWYQQTPGQGLQFLFEYFSETQRNKGNFPGRFSGRQFSNSRSEMNVSTLELGDSALYLCASSSISGTGEAYGYPFGSGTRLTVV.